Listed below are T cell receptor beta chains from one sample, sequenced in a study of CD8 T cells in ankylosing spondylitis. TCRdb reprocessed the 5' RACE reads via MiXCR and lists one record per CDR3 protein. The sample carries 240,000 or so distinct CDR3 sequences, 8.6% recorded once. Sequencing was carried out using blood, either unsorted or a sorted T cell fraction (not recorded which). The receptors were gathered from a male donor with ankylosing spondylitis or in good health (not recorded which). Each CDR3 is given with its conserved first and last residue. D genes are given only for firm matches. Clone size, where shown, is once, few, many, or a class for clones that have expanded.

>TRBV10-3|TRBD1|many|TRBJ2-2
TGTGCCATCAGGGGGGACAGCCACACCGGGGAGCTGTTTTTT
CAIRGDSHTGELFF
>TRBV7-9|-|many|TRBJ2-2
TGTGCCAGCAGCCCCGACTGGGAGCTGTTTTTT
CASSPDWELFF
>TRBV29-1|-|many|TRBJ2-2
TGCAGCGTTGGGTCGAACACCGGGGAGCTGTTTTTT
CSVGSNTGELFF
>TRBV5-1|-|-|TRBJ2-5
TGCGCCAGCAGCTTGGGAGGACAAGGACAAGAGACCCAGTACTTC
CASSLGGQGQETQYF
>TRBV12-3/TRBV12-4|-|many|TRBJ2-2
TGTGCCAGCAGTTGGACGGGGAACACCGGGGAGCTGTTTTTT
CASSWTGNTGELFF
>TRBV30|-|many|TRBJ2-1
TGTGCCTGGAGTGTACTCGACTACCACCCGCAGTTCTTC
CAWSVLDYHPQFF
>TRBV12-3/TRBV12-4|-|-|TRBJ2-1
TGTGCCAGCTCTCCCCCGGGGGTTGACAATGAGCAGTTCTTC
CASSPPGVDNEQFF
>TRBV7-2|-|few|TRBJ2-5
TGTGCCAGCAGCCCCCTAGGGTACAGGGAGACCCAGTACTTC
CASSPLGYRETQYF
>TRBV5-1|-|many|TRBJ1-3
TGCGCCAGCAGCTCCACCGGGCCCTCTGGAAACACCATATATTTT
CASSSTGPSGNTIYF
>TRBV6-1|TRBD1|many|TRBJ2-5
TGTGCCAGCAGACCTGGACAGGGCCCAGAGACCCAGTACTTC
CASRPGQGPETQYF
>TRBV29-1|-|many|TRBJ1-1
TGCAGCGTTGCTACAGGGAACACTGAAGCTTTCTTT
CSVATGNTEAFF
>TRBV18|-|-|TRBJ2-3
TGTGCCAGCTCCACACCCCCGTTCACAGATACGCAGTATTTT
CASSTPPFTDTQYF
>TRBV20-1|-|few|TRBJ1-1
TGCAGTGCCCTCGGTACAGGGAGCGGTGAAGCTTTCTTT
CSALGTGSGEAFF
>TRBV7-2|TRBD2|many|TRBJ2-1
TGTGCCAGCAGCTTAGGGGGGGGACTAGCTGCCAATGAGCAGTTCTTC
CASSLGGGLAANEQFF
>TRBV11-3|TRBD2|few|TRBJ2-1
TGTGCCAGCAGCTTAGGACACCCGTGGACTAGCGGGAGGGAGGGGAAGGCCAATGAGCAGTTCTTC
CASSLGHPWTSGREGKANEQFF
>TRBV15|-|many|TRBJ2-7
TGTGCCACCAGCAGAGATATCGGCTCCTACGAGCAGTACTTC
CATSRDIGSYEQYF
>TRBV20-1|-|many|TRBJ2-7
TGCAGTGCTTTGACTCGCTACGAGCAGTACTTC
CSALTRYEQYF
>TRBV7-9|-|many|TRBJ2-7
TGTGCCAGCAGCCCCACAGGGAACCCCTACGAGCAGTACTTC
CASSPTGNPYEQYF
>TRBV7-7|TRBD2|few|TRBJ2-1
TGTGCTAGCAGCGTCGGGGAGGGCGTCAGCTCCTACAATGAGCAGTTCTTC
CASSVGEGVSSYNEQFF
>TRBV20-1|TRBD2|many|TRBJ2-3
TGCAGTGCTAAAACCGGGACTAGCGGGAGAACAGATACGCAGTATTTT
CSAKTGTSGRTDTQYF
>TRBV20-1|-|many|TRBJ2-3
TGCAGTGCTAGAGCAACGGGACCCAGATTGGTCGCAGATACGCAGTATTTT
CSARATGPRLVADTQYF
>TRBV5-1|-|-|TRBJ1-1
TGCGCCAGCAGAATAGGGGGACCTAACACTGAAGCTTTCTTT
CASRIGGPNTEAFF
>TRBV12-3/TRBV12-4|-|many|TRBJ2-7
TGTGCCAGCAGGGGCGGGATCTACGAGCAGTACTTC
CASRGGIYEQYF
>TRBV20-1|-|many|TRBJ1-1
TGCAGTGCTAGCGTCAGGGGAGGAGCTTTCTTT
CSASVRGGAFF
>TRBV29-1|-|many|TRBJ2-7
TGCAGCGTTGCCGAAGGGACACTTTACGAGCAGTACTTC
CSVAEGTLYEQYF
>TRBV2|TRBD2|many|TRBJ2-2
TGTGCCAGCAGAGCGGGAGTTGGCGGGGAGCTGTTTTTT
CASRAGVGGELFF
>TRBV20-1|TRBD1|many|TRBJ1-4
TGCAGTGCTAGAGTCTCCGGGACAGCGGTTGAAAAACTGTTTTTT
CSARVSGTAVEKLFF
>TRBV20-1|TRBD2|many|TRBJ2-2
TGCAGTGTAGCTCTAGCGGCCTCTCCCGGGGAGCTGTTTTTT
CSVALAASPGELFF
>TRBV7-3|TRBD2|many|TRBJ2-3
TGTGCCAGCAGCTCGGGGACTAGCGGGGCCTCAGATACGCAGTATTTT
CASSSGTSGASDTQYF
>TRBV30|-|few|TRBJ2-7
TGTGCCTGGAGTCCGGGACCGGCGGGCTCCTACGAGCAGTACTTC
CAWSPGPAGSYEQYF
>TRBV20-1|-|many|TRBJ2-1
TGCAGTGCTAGAGATAGCGTGGACAATGAGCAGTTCTTC
CSARDSVDNEQFF
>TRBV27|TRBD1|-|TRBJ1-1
TGTGCCAGCAGTCCACAGACAGGGCGAAACACTGAAGCTTTCTTT
CASSPQTGRNTEAFF
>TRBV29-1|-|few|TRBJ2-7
TGCAGCGTTTTATTAGCGGTCAATGACTACGAGCAGTACTTC
CSVLLAVNDYEQYF
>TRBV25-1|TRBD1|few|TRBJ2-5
TGTGCCAGCAGTGAATCCCAGGGGGCGTCCCAAGAGACCCAGTACTTC
CASSESQGASQETQYF
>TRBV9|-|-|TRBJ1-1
TGTGCCTGCAGCGTCGGGGGCCACCTGAACACTGAAGCTTTCTTT
CACSVGGHLNTEAFF
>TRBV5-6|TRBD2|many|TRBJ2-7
TGTGCCAGCAGCATTCCCGGGACTAGCGGTCTCGGTCCCTATATTTACGAGCAGTACTTC
CASSIPGTSGLGPYIYEQYF
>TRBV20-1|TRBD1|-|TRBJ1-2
TGCAGTGCTGAAGGACAGGTAGCGCGAGGCTACACCTTC
CSAEGQVARGYTF
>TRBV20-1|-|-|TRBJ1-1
TGCAGTGCTAGATCCAACACTGAAGCTTTCTTT
CSARSNTEAFF
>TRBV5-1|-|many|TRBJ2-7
TGCGCCAGCAGCTTGGTTGGCTATTCGGCCTCCTACGAGCAGTACTTC
CASSLVGYSASYEQYF
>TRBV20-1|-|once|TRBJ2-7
TGCAGTGCTAGAGATCTCGGCGGCTCAGGATACGAGCAGTACTTC
CSARDLGGSGYEQYF
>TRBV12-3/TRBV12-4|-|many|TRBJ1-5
TGTGCCAGCAGTTTAAGCACACCCCAGCATTTT
CASSLSTPQHF
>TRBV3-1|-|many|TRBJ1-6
TGTGCCAGCAGCCCCGGGACATATAATTCACCCCTCCACTTT
CASSPGTYNSPLHF
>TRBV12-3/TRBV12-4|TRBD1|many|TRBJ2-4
TGTGCCAGCAGCTTGGGACAGGTTAAAAACATTCAGTACTTC
CASSLGQVKNIQYF